The source of this T cell receptor beta chain is a study of beta chain features in type 1 diabetes. V lost 6 bases and J lost 7, with 10 bases in between. CDR3 size: 12 residues. Germline CDR1 and CDR2: SNHLY and FYNNEI. Overall study results and limits: More deletions and fewer insertions at VDJ junctions were found in patients with type 1 diabetes.

Since all of the isolated RNA was reverse transcribed, expressed TCRB transcripts were what got sequenced. Libraries were prepared by immunoSEQ multiplex PCR; TCRdb keeps only in-frame clonotypes and omits some of them. The sample includes over 500,000 clones, roughly a sixth of them seen just once. In the case of this clone: Its antigen is currently unknown. Other DNA sequences of this sample code for an identical CDR3.

The chain has TRBV2 and TRBJ1-5; D uncertain. This clonotype was sampled from a man in his late teens or twenties in good health. Sequenced sample: naive CD4+ T cells from blood. The DNA for the CDR3 is TGTGCCAGCAGGTTGGGGAGGCAGCCCCAGCATTTT. This sequence encodes CASRLGRQPQHF.